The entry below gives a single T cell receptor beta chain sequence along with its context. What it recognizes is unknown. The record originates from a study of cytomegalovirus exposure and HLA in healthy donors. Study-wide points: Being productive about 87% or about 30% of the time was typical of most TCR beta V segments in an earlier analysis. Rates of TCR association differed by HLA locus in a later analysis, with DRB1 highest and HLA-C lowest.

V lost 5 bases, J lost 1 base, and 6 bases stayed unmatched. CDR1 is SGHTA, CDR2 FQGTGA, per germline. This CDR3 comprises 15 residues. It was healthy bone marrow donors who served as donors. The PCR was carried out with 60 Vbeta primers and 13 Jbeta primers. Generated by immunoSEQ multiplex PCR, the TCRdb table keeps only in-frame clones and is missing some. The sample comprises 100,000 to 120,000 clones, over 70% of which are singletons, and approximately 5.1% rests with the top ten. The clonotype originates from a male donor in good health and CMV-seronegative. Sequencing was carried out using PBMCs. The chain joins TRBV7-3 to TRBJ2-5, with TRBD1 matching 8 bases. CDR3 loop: CASSRNRGAQETQYF. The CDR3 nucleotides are TGTGCCAGCAGCAGGAACAGGGGGGCCCAAGAGACCCAGTACTTC.